These T cell receptor beta chains were read from a single sample in a study of naive and memory T cell subsets. TCRdb reprocessed the UMI-ligation and nested PCR reads via MiXCR and lists one record per CDR3 protein. The profile shows about 99,000 distinct CDR3 sequences, about 14% of them singletons. Sample: naive CD8+ T cells from blood. The receptor source for this set is a human donor in good health. The CDR3 runs from the conserved cysteine through the conserved F or W. The D gene is left open where the match is weak. Clone size appears in some rows only: once, few, many, or a class for an expanded clone.

clone_size	d_call	v_call	j_call	cdr3_length	cdr3_nt	cdr3_aa
.	TRBD1	TRBV19	TRBJ2-2	15	TGTGCCAGTAGTGCGACAGGGGGTAGGACCGGGGAGCTGTTTTTT	CASSATGGRTGELFF
.	.	TRBV27	TRBJ2-1	14	TGTGCCAGCAGTTTATCTGGCCCGAACAATGAGCAGTTCTTC	CASSLSGPNNEQFF
few	.	TRBV27	TRBJ2-3	15	TGTGCCAGCAGGGACGGGGACCTACCCACAGATACGCAGTATTTT	CASRDGDLPTDTQYF
many	.	TRBV18	TRBJ2-5	14	TGTGCCAGCTCACCACCAACGGGACAAGAGACCCAGTACTTC	CASSPPTGQETQYF
few	.	TRBV11-2	TRBJ1-4	12	TGTGCCAGCAGCTTATCGTATGAAAAACTGTTTTTT	CASSLSYEKLFF
many	TRBD1	TRBV13	TRBJ1-2	16	TGTGCCAGCAGCTCCACCAGACAGGACAGGGACTATGGCTACACCTTC	CASSSTRQDRDYGYTF
.	.	TRBV6-6	TRBJ2-1	11	TGTGCCAGCAGTTATCCGGGTGAGCAGTTCTTC	CASSYPGEQFF
.	.	TRBV4-3	TRBJ2-7	14	TGCGCCAGCAGCCAAAGTCCGGGGGTCTACGAGCAGTACTTC	CASSQSPGVYEQYF
.	.	TRBV12-3/TRBV12-4	TRBJ1-4	14	TGTGCCAGCAGTCGCGGGCGATCCCAAGAAAAACTGTTTTTT	CASSRGRSQEKLFF
.	TRBD1	TRBV7-9	TRBJ2-6	17	TGTGCCAGCAGTTCGGGACAGGGAAGCTCTGGGGCCAACGTCCTGACTTTC	CASSSGQGSSGANVLTF
.	TRBD1	TRBV4-2	TRBJ2-3	16	TGTGCCAGCAGCCAGCGGACAGGGGCAATCACAGATACGCAGTATTTT	CASSQRTGAITDTQYF
few	.	TRBV28	TRBJ1-1	12	TGTGCCAGCAGTTTAGGGAGGACTGAAGCTTTCTTT	CASSLGRTEAFF
once	.	TRBV20-1	TRBJ1-1	13	TGCAGTGGGGCAGCGGGGGCTCTGGATGAAGCTTTCTTT	CSGAAGALDEAFF
few	.	TRBV19	TRBJ1-4	15	TGTGCCAGTAGTATGCGGGGGGGCACAGGTGAAAAACTGTTTTTT	CASSMRGGTGEKLFF
.	TRBD2	TRBV15	TRBJ2-7	14	TGTGCCACCAGCAGAGAACTAGCGGGAGTCGAGCAGTACTTC	CATSRELAGVEQYF
many	TRBD1	TRBV24-1	TRBJ2-3	18	TGTGCCACCAGTGAGACTTTTTCACAGGGGGGCGTAACAGATACGCAGTATTTT	CATSETFSQGGVTDTQYF
.	.	TRBV5-1	TRBJ1-1	13	TGCGCCAGCAGTCTTTTAACGAACACTGAAGCTTTCTTT	CASSLLTNTEAFF
few	TRBD1	TRBV4-1	TRBJ2-7	15	TGCGCCAGCAGCCATCATGGACAGGGGGCTGGCGAGCAGTACTTC	CASSHHGQGAGEQYF
.	.	TRBV7-2	TRBJ2-7	13	TGTGCCAGCAGCGCCCCCCGAGGCTACGAGCAGTACTTC	CASSAPRGYEQYF
few	.	TRBV2	TRBJ1-6	16	TGTGCCAGCAGTAAAGGGTCGAGCTCCTATAATTCACCCCTCCACTTT	CASSKGSSSYNSPLHF
.	.	TRBV27	TRBJ2-2	12	TGTGCCAGCAGGACCCAAACCGGGGAGCTGTTTTTT	CASRTQTGELFF
.	TRBD1	TRBV6-2/TRBV6-3	TRBJ2-1	11	TGTGCCAGCATTACAGGGGATGAGCAGTTCTTC	CASITGDEQFF
.	TRBD1	TRBV6-2/TRBV6-3	TRBJ2-1	16	TGTGCCAGCAGCCCCACGGGACAGGGGGCGCGTAATGAGCAGTTCTTC	CASSPTGQGARNEQFF
.	.	TRBV19	TRBJ2-1	16	TGTGCCAGTAGTATGGAGGGGGGGAGCTCCTACAATGAGCAGTTCTTC	CASSMEGGSSYNEQFF
.	.	TRBV7-2	TRBJ2-2	13	TGTGCCAGCAGGGACAGTAACACCGGGGAGCTGTTTTTT	CASRDSNTGELFF
few	.	TRBV30	TRBJ2-7	11	TGTGCCTGGAGTGCTCCCTACGAGCAGTACTTC	CAWSAPYEQYF
.	.	TRBV13	TRBJ2-7	14	TGTGCCAGCAGCTACTCCTTGGTTATCTACGAGCAGTACTTC	CASSYSLVIYEQYF
.	TRBD2	TRBV24-1	TRBJ2-3	16	TGTGCCACCAGTGATTTTGCGGGAGGCTTCACAGATACGCAGTATTTT	CATSDFAGGFTDTQYF
.	.	TRBV14	TRBJ2-1	14	TGTGCCAGCAGCCAGAGACCCCCGTACAATGAGCAGTTCTTC	CASSQRPPYNEQFF
few	.	TRBV4-1	TRBJ2-5	16	TGCGCCAGCAGCCAAGAAAGGGCAGGTCGGCAAGAGACCCAGTACTTC	CASSQERAGRQETQYF
once	.	TRBV19	TRBJ1-1	17	TGTGCCAGTAGTATTCGCCGAGAGCTGGGGGGAGACACTGAAGCTTTCTTT	CASSIRRELGGDTEAFF
.	.	TRBV5-1	TRBJ2-1	13	TGCGCCAGCAGCTCTACCTATATGGGCGGGCAGTTCTTC	CASSSTYMGGQFF
many	.	TRBV24-1	TRBJ2-1	13	TGTGCCACCAGTGATTTGCCCTACAATGAGCAGTTCTTC	CATSDLPYNEQFF
.	TRBD1	TRBV4-3	TRBJ2-6	18	TGCGCCAGCAGCCAAGATAGGACAGGGGTGTCCGGGGCCAACGTCCTGACTTTC	CASSQDRTGVSGANVLTF
many	.	TRBV18	TRBJ2-5	18	TGTGCCAGCTCACCAGGCCTTTTCGGACGGCTGTACCAAGAGACCCAGTACTTC	CASSPGLFGRLYQETQYF
.	TRBD1	TRBV4-3	TRBJ2-7	13	TGCGCCAGCAGCCAAGGGACAGGGCTTGAGCAGTACTTC	CASSQGTGLEQYF
.	TRBD2	TRBV29-1	TRBJ2-1	14	TGCAGCGTGGGAAGCGGGAGCTCCTACAATGAGCAGTTCTTC	CSVGSGSSYNEQFF
many	TRBD1	TRBV29-1	TRBJ2-5	15	TGCAGCGGAAAGCTACCGGGACAGGGCGCAGAGACCCAGTACTTC	CSGKLPGQGAETQYF
.	.	TRBV6-6	TRBJ1-1	10	TGTGCCAGCAGGGACAGCGAAGCTTTCTTT	CASRDSEAFF
few	.	TRBV29-1	TRBJ2-5	13	TGCAGCGTCACTACAGGCCTCCAAGAGACCCAGTACTTC	CSVTTGLQETQYF
few	.	TRBV12-3/TRBV12-4	TRBJ2-7	15	TGTGCCAGCAGTTTGGTACTCAGTCGGACCTACGAGCAGTACTTC	CASSLVLSRTYEQYF
few	.	TRBV13	TRBJ2-1	16	TGTGCCAGCAGCCGCGAAACGGGGGTCCGTCATAGGGAGCAGTTCTTC	CASSRETGVRHREQFF
many	.	TRBV20-1	TRBJ1-1	14	TGCAGTGCTAGCCAACAGGGCCTGAACACTGAAGCTTTCTTT	CSASQQGLNTEAFF
few	.	TRBV12-3/TRBV12-4	TRBJ1-1	13	TGTGCCAGTCGTTTGGGTTGGGACACTGAAGCTTTCTTT	CASRLGWDTEAFF
.	.	TRBV10-2	TRBJ2-1	14	TGCGCCAGCAGTGAGTCAAGCTCCTACAATGAGCAGTTCTTC	CASSESSSYNEQFF
.	.	TRBV7-9	TRBJ1-1	15	TGTGCCAGCAGCGGAGTGGGGGACATGAACACTGAAGCTTTCTTT	CASSGVGDMNTEAFF
few	TRBD2	TRBV11-2	TRBJ2-1	16	TGTGCCAGCAGCCCATTCGGGACTAGCGGGAGAAATGAGCAGTTCTTC	CASSPFGTSGRNEQFF
many	.	TRBV19	TRBJ1-1	11	TGTGCCAGCAGGGTCGGCACTGAAGCTTTCTTT	CASRVGTEAFF
few	.	TRBV15	TRBJ1-5	16	TGTGCCACCAGCGGCACGGGACACTGGTACAATCAGCCCCAGCATTTT	CATSGTGHWYNQPQHF
many	.	TRBV28	TRBJ2-7	16	TGTGCCAGCAGCGCTCCCCATGAGGGGGTCGCTTACGAGCAGTACTTC	CASSAPHEGVAYEQYF
few	.	TRBV21-1	TRBJ2-3	22	TGTGCCAGCAGCAAATCAGCCCCCGGACTAGCGGGAGGGACTCCTTGCACAGATACGCAGTATTTT	CASSKSAPGLAGGTPCTDTQYF